The 11 T cell receptor beta chains listed next were all sequenced from one sample in a study of cytomegalovirus exposure and HLA in healthy donors. The PCR had 60 Vbeta and 13 Jbeta primers. Clones were sequenced by immunoSEQ multiplex PCR, and TCRdb holds only the in-frame ones, with some missing. The sample includes fewer than 120,000 clones, roughly 80% of them seen just once. Material for sequencing was PBMCs. These receptors came from a woman in her 30s in good health and CMV-seronegative.

V gene TRBV6-6 combines with J gene TRBJ1-5; D is undetermined. The germline V and J ends were trimmed by 6 bases and 0 bases, with 12 bases remaining between them. The CDR3 runs 15 residues. Germline values: CDR1 MNHNY, CDR2 SVGAGI (reference sequence). CDR3: CASSPGMGSNQPQHF. CDR3 DNA: TGTGCCAGCAGCCCCGGGATGGGTAGCAATCAGCCCCAGCATTTT.

The V and J genes are TRBV4-2 and TRBJ2-1; 13 nucleotides match TRBD2. In germline, CDR1 is LGHNA, CDR2 YNFKEQ. J lost 7 bases, V lost 4 bases, and 7 bases had no gene match. The CDR3 loop spans 16 amino acids. CDR3 DNA: TGTGCCAGCAGCCCCCGACTAGCGGGGGGCCCGAATGAGCAGTTCTTC. Its protein is CASSPRLAGGPNEQFF.

The J gene is TRBJ2-7, the V gene TRBV5-1, with 12 bases fitting TRBD1. The V gene end was trimmed by 3 bases and the J gene end by 6 bases; junction bases not matched to a gene: 7. From germline, CDR1 is SGHRS and CDR2 YFSETQ. The CDR3 runs to 15 residues. The CDR3 loop reads CASSWGTGGNGEQYF. The DNA of the CDR3 is TGCGCCAGCAGCTGGGGGACAGGGGGCAATGGCGAGCAGTACTTC.

CDR3 nucleotide sequence: TGCGCCAGCAGCCAAGGGACAGTCCAGTACTTC. This gives the protein CASSQGTVQYF. The V and J genes are TRBV4-3 and TRBJ2-7; weak D call: TRBD1 (6 bases). From germline, CDR1 is LGHNA and CDR2 YSLEER. V was cut by 1 base and J by 10 bases, with 8 bases left in between. The CDR3 loop spans 11 amino acids.

This rearrangement joins TRBV4-1 to TRBJ1-5; D not certain. V lost 1 base to trimming and J lost 7 bases, with 8 bases between them. CDR1 and CDR2 from the germline V gene are MGHRA and YSYEKL. This CDR3 is built from 13 residues. The CDR3 bases are TGCGCCAGCAGCCAAGCCCCGGGACAGCCCCAGCATTTT. Its protein is CASSQAPGQPQHF.

CDR3 loop: CASSRTGENTGELFF. CDR3 DNA: TGTGCCAGCAGCCGGACAGGCGAGAACACCGGGGAGCTGTTTTTT. The chain combines TRBV14 with TRBJ2-2, with 7 bases matching TRBD1. The CDR3 is 15 residues long. From germline, CDR1 is SGHDN and CDR2 FVKESK. V shed 4 bases and J 1 base; nucleotides not matched to a gene: 3.

The chain recombines TRBV7-2 with TRBJ2-1, with 10 bases aligning to TRBD1. Trimming took 6 bases from V and 8 from J; bases not matched to a gene: 7. The germline V gene encodes CDR1 SGHTA and CDR2 FQGNSA. The CDR3 spans 14 residues. The CDR3 region is CASRKTTGGHEQFF. CDR3 nucleotides: TGTGCCAGCAGAAAAACGACAGGGGGCCATGAGCAGTTCTTC.

This clone came up once. The V gene is TRBV10-2, the J gene TRBJ2-3; the D gene is possibly TRBD2 (6 bases). The length of the CDR3 is 13 residues. Germline V gives CDR1 WSHSY, CDR2 SAAADI. V lost 4 bases and J 1 base, leaving 6 bases between the germline ends. The CDR3 loop reads CASSGGGTDTQYF. The DNA for the CDR3 is TGCGCCAGCAGTGGGGGGGGCACAGATACGCAGTATTTT.

The V gene is TRBV13, the J gene TRBJ2-3, with a possible D match to TRBD1 (6 bases). The V end lost 2 bases, the J end lost 2 bases, and 11 bases lay between the germline ends. The CDR3 loop spans 15 amino acids. From germline, CDR1 is PRHDT and CDR2 FYEKMQ (reference sequence). CDR3 bases: TGTGCCAGCAGCTTACAGGGGTTCTACACAGATACGCAGTATTTT. Protein: CASSLQGFYTDTQYF.

The chain carries TRBV27 and TRBJ1-2; the match to TRBD1 covers 7 bases. Looked up from germline, CDR1 is MNHEY and CDR2 is SMNVEV (reference sequence). CDR3 length: 20 residues. Trimming removed 6 bases from V and 3 bases from J; junction bases left unmatched: 25. This CDR3 reads CASSQTSTPQGRRFYYGYTF. The CDR3 nucleotides read TGTGCCAGCAGCCAAACATCGACCCCACAGGGGCGGCGTTTCTACTATGGCTACACCTTC.

A single count supports this clone. V gene TRBV4-3 combines with J gene TRBJ1-5; D is undetermined. Looked up from germline, CDR1 is LGHNA and CDR2 is YSLEER. This CDR3 comprises 16 residues. Trimming pared 0 bases from V and 0 bases from J, leaving 9 bases between. In DNA, the CDR3 is TGCGCCAGCAGCCAAGATAGACCGGGTAGCAATCAGCCCCAGCATTTT. Residues: CASSQDRPGSNQPQHF.